These 10 T cell receptor beta chains were all obtained from the same sample, sequenced in a study of blood T cells in healthy people across ages. Next came a second PCR, run for about 6 to 12 cycles, which used a sample-barcoded 5' primer along with a J-beta primer mix. TCRdb processed the 5' RACE reads anew with MiXCR; each CDR3 protein has one entry. The data show roughly 1.6 million distinct CDR3 sequences, with about 31% seen just once and 11% held by the top ten. The sample comprised blood. Source of these receptors: a woman under 40 in good health.

This clonotype was observed a handful of times. The CDR3 here is CSASPPGQYNEQFF. The CDR3 coding sequence is TGCAGTGCTAGCCCTCCGGGACAGTACAATGAGCAGTTCTTC. The V call is TRBV20-1, the J call TRBJ2-1; 7 bases map to TRBD1. This CDR3 has 14 amino acids. CDR1 and CDR2 (germline): DFQATT, SNEGSKA (reference sequence). Unmatched junction bases numbered 6, after V lost 3 bases and J lost 4 bases.

The genes are TRBV5-5 and TRBJ2-7; no clear D gene. CDR1 is SGHKS, CDR2 YYEKEE, per germline (reference sequence). Trimming took 4 bases from V and 0 from J, leaving 11 bases between them. This CDR3 has 14 amino acids. CDR3 amino acids: CASSVDGPSYEQYF. The CDR3 DNA reads TGTGCCAGCAGCGTGGACGGGCCCTCCTACGAGCAGTACTTC.

This clonotype was recorded a few times. The chain links TRBV20-1 to TRBJ2-5, with D possibly being TRBD2 (5 bases). This CDR3 region has 16 residues. Germline loops: CDR1 DFQATT, CDR2 SNEGSKA (reference sequence). V was trimmed by 4 bases and J by 7 bases, leaving 25 bases between them. The CDR3 bases are TGCAGTGCTATCAACCCCCAGGACGGGGAATGGGGGACCCAGTACTTC. It translates to CSAINPQDGEWGTQYF.

The V and J genes are TRBV4-2 and TRBJ2-3; 10 bases agree with TRBD2. With 7 bases clipped from V and 2 bases from J, the junction kept 12 bases outside the gene matches. The germline CDR1 and CDR2 sequences are LGHNA and YNFKEQ. This CDR3 spans 17 amino acids. CDR3 DNA sequence: TGTGCCAGCACCGAACAATTAGCGGGAGGTTTCACAGATACGCAGTATTTT. Translated: CASTEQLAGGFTDTQYF.

The chain recombines TRBV7-6 with TRBJ1-2; no reliable D call. Per the germline V gene, CDR1 is SGHVS and CDR2 is FNYEAQ. Trimming pared 4 bases from V and 8 bases from J, leaving 11 bases between. This CDR3 comprises 12 residues. The CDR3 reads CASSSSFGGYTF. The DNA for the CDR3 is TGTGCCAGCAGCTCCTCCTTTGGGGGCTACACCTTC.

This clonotype was seen only a few times. The genes are TRBV3-1 and TRBJ2-1; D gene uncertain. The CDR3 totals 10 residues. CDR1 LGHDT and CDR2 YNNKEL come from the germline V gene (reference sequence). Trimming cost V 8 bases and J 7 bases, with 6 bases left between them. In DNA form, the CDR3 reads TGTGCCAGCGGTCTTAATGAGCAGTTCTTC. This gives the protein CASGLNEQFF.

This clonotype occurred a few times. This chain uses TRBV7-8 with TRBJ2-7, with D perhaps matching TRBD2 (5 bases). The CDR3 runs to 17 residues. The germline gives CDR1 SGHVS, CDR2 FQNEAQ. The V end was cut by 1 base, the J end by 4 bases, with 20 bases between. CDR3 residues: CASSLEYGIRSGYEQYF. The CDR3 nucleotides are TGTGCCAGCAGCTTAGAATACGGGATTCGATCCGGATACGAGCAGTACTTC.

Here the CDR3 DNA reads TGTGCCAGCAGCCTAGATACGGGGCGGCAGCCCCAGCATTTT. Its protein product is CASSLDTGRQPQHF. The chain links TRBV4-2 to TRBJ1-5, with a tentative D call TRBD1 (5 bases). The ends were cut back, 4 bases at V and 7 bases at J, with 14 bases in the middle. Germline lookup yields CDR1 LGHNA and CDR2 YNFKEQ. CDR3 length: 14 residues.

This clonotype was seen a few times. V is TRBV7-8 and J is TRBJ2-5; no clear D gene. The length of the CDR3 is 15 residues. Trimming removed 1 base from V and 1 base from J, with 10 bases in between. The germline V gene has CDR1 SGHVS and CDR2 FQNEAQ. The CDR3 reads CASSLVSLPQETQYF. The DNA for the CDR3 is TGTGCCAGCAGCTTAGTCTCCCTCCCCCAAGAGACCCAGTACTTC.

In this sample, this clonotype turned up a few times. The J gene is TRBJ2-3, the V gene TRBV6-5; no reliable D call. CDR3 length equals 13 residues. Trimming shortened V by 6 bases and J by 6 bases, and 13 bases separated the two germline ends. Germline lookup yields CDR1 MNHEY and CDR2 SVGAGI. The CDR3 DNA is TGTGCCAGCAGCCTTTGGGCCTGGGATACGCAGTATTTT. Translation: CASSLWAWDTQYF.